Listed below are T cell receptor beta chains from one sample, sequenced in a study of cytomegalovirus exposure and HLA in healthy donors. Only in-frame clones appear in the TCRdb table, and some are missing; sequencing was by immunoSEQ multiplex PCR. The table includes 85,000 to 120,000 clones, approximately 80% detected once. Sample: PBMCs. Receptors originate from a man in his sixties in good health and CMV-seronegative. Both conserved end residues are part of each CDR3. Fields, in order: V gene, D gene, clone size, J gene, CDR3 DNA, CDR3 protein. D genes are given only for firm matches. Size tells how often a clone was seen (once, few, many) or the class of an expanded clone, and some rows leave it out.

TRBV5-1,NA,once,TRBJ1-6,TGCGCCAGCAGCTTTGATCCTGGGGGCGGTTCACCCCTCCACTTT,CASSFDPGGGSPLHF
TRBV18,NA,NA,TRBJ2-1,TGTGCCAGCTCACCACTAGTCAATGAGCAGTTCTTC,CASSPLVNEQFF
TRBV6-1,NA,NA,TRBJ2-1,TGTGCCAGCAGTGAAAAGATGGGCCACTCCTCCTACAATGAGCAGTTCTTC,CASSEKMGHSSYNEQFF
TRBV4-3,TRBD2,NA,TRBJ2-2,TGCGCCAGCAGCCAAGTGCGGGGGGCCACCGGGGAGCTGTTTTTT,CASSQVRGATGELFF
TRBV19,TRBD1,NA,TRBJ2-1,TGTGCCAGTAGTATAGAGCCGACAGGGTCTAGGGTATCGGGAAATGAGCAGTTCTTC,CASSIEPTGSRVSGNEQFF
TRBV9,NA,once,TRBJ2-1,TGTGCCAGCAGCGTAGTGGAAGGGGGCAATGAGCAGTTCTTC,CASSVVEGGNEQFF
TRBV5-4,NA,NA,TRBJ2-4,TGTGCCAGCAGCCCTGACAGAGCCAAAAACATTCAGTACTTC,CASSPDRAKNIQYF
TRBV29-1,TRBD1,few,TRBJ2-5,TGCAGCGGAGGACAGGGGGCAACGCGGGAGACCCAGTACTTC,CSGGQGATRETQYF
TRBV5-1,TRBD2,NA,TRBJ2-1,TGCGCCAGCAGCTTGTATAGCGGGGATGCCGGTTTGAATGAGCAGTTCTTC,CASSLYSGDAGLNEQFF
TRBV16,NA,NA,TRBJ1-2,TGTGCCAGCAGAGGACTCACTTATGGCTACACCTTC,CASRGLTYGYTF
TRBV29-1,TRBD1,NA,TRBJ2-3,TGCAGCGGAGGGGACAGGGTTAAATCAGATACGCAGTATTTT,CSGGDRVKSDTQYF
TRBV7-2,NA,NA,TRBJ1-5,TGTGCCAGCAGCTTTTCGACAGATCAGCCCCAGCATTTT,CASSFSTDQPQHF
TRBV29-1,NA,NA,TRBJ1-1,TGCAGCGTGGGGGGGGGAGGTGAAGCTTTCTTT,CSVGGGGEAFF
TRBV9,NA,NA,TRBJ2-2,TGTGCCAGCAGCGTGTTGGAGGTTAACACCGGGGAGCTGTTTTTT,CASSVLEVNTGELFF
TRBV4-3,NA,NA,TRBJ1-4,TGCGCCAGCAGCCAAGATAGGGGACACCTTAATGAAAAACTGTTTTTT,CASSQDRGHLNEKLFF
TRBV18,NA,NA,TRBJ1-2,TGTGCCAGCTCACCAACAGCCTACTATGGCTACACCTTC,CASSPTAYYGYTF
TRBV6-5,TRBD1,NA,TRBJ2-1,TGTGCCACCCTGGACAGGGGGAATGAGCAGTTCTTC,CATLDRGNEQFF
TRBV11-2,TRBD1,NA,TRBJ1-2,TGTGCCAGCAGCTCCGGACAGGGCTATGGCTACACCTTC,CASSSGQGYGYTF
TRBV6-5,NA,NA,TRBJ2-1,TGTGCCACCGGGGGTTACTCTAGCTCCTACAATGAGCAGTTCTTC,CATGGYSSSYNEQFF
TRBV30,TRBD2,few,TRBJ2-2,TGTGCCTGGAGGGGTGGTAGCGGGGGGGCTAACACCGGGGAGCTGTTTTTT,CAWRGGSGGANTGELFF
TRBV5-6,NA,NA,TRBJ2-7,TGTGCCAGCAGCTTTAGGGGGGGTTCCTACGAGCAGTACTTC,CASSFRGGSYEQYF
TRBV29-1,TRBD1,once,TRBJ2-1,TGCAGCGTAATAGGTAGGGGGCCGCAGTTCTTC,CSVIGRGPQFF